The rows below give T cell receptor beta chains drawn from one sample of a study of cytomegalovirus exposure and HLA in healthy donors. The table came from immunoSEQ multiplex PCR; TCRdb's copy has only in-frame clones and leaves some out. The sample has 100,000 to 130,000 clones, around 82% seen once; the top ten hold approximately 3%. Source material: PBMCs. The receptors here all came from a woman younger than 35 in good health and CMV-seronegative. Both conserved end residues are part of each CDR3. D genes are given only for firm matches. Clone size, where shown, is once, few, many, or a class for clones that have expanded.

TRBV2,-,-,TRBJ2-3,TGTGCCAGCAGGGAGAGGCTAGCGCACGAGGATACGCAGTATTTT,CASRERLAHEDTQYF
TRBV18,TRBD1,-,TRBJ2-1,TGTGCCAGCTCACCGGCCGGGACAGGGTTCTACAATGAGCAGTTCTTC,CASSPAGTGFYNEQFF
TRBV29-1,TRBD1,once,TRBJ1-1,TGCAGTTTCCGGGACAGGGGCATCACTGGTACAGCTTTCTTT,CSFRDRGITGTAFF
TRBV20-1,-,-,TRBJ1-3,TGCAGTGCCCACAACGGAAACACCATATATTTT,CSAHNGNTIYF
TRBV6-6,-,once,TRBJ2-1,TGTGCCAGCAGTTACTCGATTAGGTCAGGTGATAATGAGCAGTTCTTC,CASSYSIRSGDNEQFF
TRBV11-2,TRBD2,-,TRBJ2-1,TGTGCCAGCATCGACAGCGGGGGGTTTAATGAGCAGTTCTTC,CASIDSGGFNEQFF
TRBV11-2,-,-,TRBJ1-1,TGTGCCAGCAGCAGAGGTTTATTGAACACTGAAGCTTTCTTT,CASSRGLLNTEAFF
TRBV7-9,-,-,TRBJ1-2,TGTGCCAGCAGCTTATCGCGAAACTATGGCTACACCTTC,CASSLSRNYGYTF
TRBV27,-,-,TRBJ2-7,TGTGCCAGCAGTTTAGGTCCAGGGATCACCTACGAGCAGTACTTC,CASSLGPGITYEQYF
TRBV7-2,-,once,TRBJ2-5,TGTGCCAGCAGCCTTACTCGGGGGGAGACCCAGTACTTC,CASSLTRGETQYF
TRBV27,-,-,TRBJ2-7,TGTGCCAGCAGTTTAAAGGGGGTAGGGGAGCAGTACTTC,CASSLKGVGEQYF
TRBV28,-,-,TRBJ2-2,TGTGCCAGCAGTTTCGGGCTAGGAGGCGGGGAGCTGTTTTTT,CASSFGLGGGELFF
TRBV19,TRBD1,-,TRBJ1-2,TGTGCCAGTAATTCGGACAGGTCTAACTATGGCTACACCTTC,CASNSDRSNYGYTF
TRBV7-9,TRBD1,-,TRBJ1-1,TGTGCCAGCAGCCCCCACAGGGGGTATAACACTGAAGCTTTCTTT,CASSPHRGYNTEAFF
TRBV27,TRBD2,-,TRBJ2-1,TGTGCCAGCACCCCTACGGCGGGGGGTACCTACAATGAGCAGTTCTTC,CASTPTAGGTYNEQFF
TRBV19,-,-,TRBJ1-5,TGTGCCAGTAGTCCAAATCGGGTGGAGGGCAATCAGCCCCAGCATTTT,CASSPNRVEGNQPQHF
TRBV9,-,-,TRBJ1-2,TGTGCCAGCAGCGCCACCACAGGTCCTAACTATGGCTACACCTTC,CASSATTGPNYGYTF
TRBV5-4,-,-,TRBJ2-1,TGTGCCAGCAGCTTTTCCCGACTATTCGGTTACAATGAGCAGTTCTTC,CASSFSRLFGYNEQFF
TRBV4-1,-,-,TRBJ2-7,TGCGCCAGCAGCCTCGGGGGACCTTCGCTAGACGAGCAGTACTTC,CASSLGGPSLDEQYF
TRBV18,TRBD1,-,TRBJ1-5,TGTGCCAGCTCATTACAGGGGGCGGATCAGCCCCAGCATTTT,CASSLQGADQPQHF
TRBV6-5,-,few,TRBJ2-2,TGTGCCAGCAGTTACTCCCAGGGTTCGACCGGGGAGCTGTTTTTT,CASSYSQGSTGELFF
TRBV7-3,TRBD1,-,TRBJ1-6,TGTGCCAGCAGCTTAACGGGGACAGGGGGCGGAAATTCACCCCTCCACTTT,CASSLTGTGGGNSPLHF
TRBV7-8,-,-,TRBJ1-2,TGTGCCAGCAGCTTAGCGCCGGTGCAGGACTATGGCTACACCTTC,CASSLAPVQDYGYTF